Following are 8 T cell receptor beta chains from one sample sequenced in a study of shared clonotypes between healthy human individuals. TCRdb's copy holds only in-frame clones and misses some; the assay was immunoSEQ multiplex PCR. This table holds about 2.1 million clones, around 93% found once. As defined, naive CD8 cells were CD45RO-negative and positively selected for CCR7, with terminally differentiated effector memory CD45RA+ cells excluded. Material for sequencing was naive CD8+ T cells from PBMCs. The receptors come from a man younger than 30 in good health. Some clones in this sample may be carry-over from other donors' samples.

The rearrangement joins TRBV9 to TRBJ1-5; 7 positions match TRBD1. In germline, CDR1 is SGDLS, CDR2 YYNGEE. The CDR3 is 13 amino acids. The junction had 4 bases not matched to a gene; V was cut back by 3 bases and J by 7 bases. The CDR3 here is CASSAGGRQPQHF. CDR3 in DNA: TGTGCCAGCAGCGCAGGGGGTCGCCAGCCCCAGCATTTT.

This CDR3 reads CASSSRSPPRAQVGEQYF. As DNA, the CDR3 is TGTGCCAGCAGCTCCCGGTCCCCCCCCCGGGCCCAAGTTGGGGAGCAGTACTTC. This chain connects TRBV7-7 to TRBJ2-7, with D unclear. The CDR3 consists of 18 residues. Germline loops: CDR1 SSHAT, CDR2 FNYEAQ (reference sequence). With 4 bases removed from V and 7 bases from J, the gap between germline ends came to 29 bases.

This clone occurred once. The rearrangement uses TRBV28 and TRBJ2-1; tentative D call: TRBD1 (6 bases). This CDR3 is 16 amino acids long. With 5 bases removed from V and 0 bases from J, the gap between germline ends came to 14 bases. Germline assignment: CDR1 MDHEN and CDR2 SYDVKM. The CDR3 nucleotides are TGTGCCAGCAGTCCCTTCACAGGGACCTCCTACAATGAGCAGTTCTTC. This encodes CASSPFTGTSYNEQFF.

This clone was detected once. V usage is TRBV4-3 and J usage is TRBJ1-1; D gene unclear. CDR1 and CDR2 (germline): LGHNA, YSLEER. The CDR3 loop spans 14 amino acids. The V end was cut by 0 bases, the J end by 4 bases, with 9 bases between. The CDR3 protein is CASSQDLGVTEAFF. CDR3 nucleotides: TGCGCCAGCAGCCAAGATCTCGGGGTCACTGAAGCTTTCTTT.

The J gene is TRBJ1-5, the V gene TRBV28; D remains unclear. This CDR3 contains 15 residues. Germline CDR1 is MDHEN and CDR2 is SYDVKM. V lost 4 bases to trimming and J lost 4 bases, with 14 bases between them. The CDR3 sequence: CASSSVVELNQPQHF. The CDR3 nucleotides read TGTGCCAGCAGTTCGGTCGTCGAGTTGAATCAGCCCCAGCATTTT.

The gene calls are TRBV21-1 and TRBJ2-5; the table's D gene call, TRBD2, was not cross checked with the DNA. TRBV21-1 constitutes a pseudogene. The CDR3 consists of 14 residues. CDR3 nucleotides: TGTGCCAGCAGCAACAAGCCTTTCGCGGAAACCCAGTACTTC. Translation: CASSNKPFAETQYF.

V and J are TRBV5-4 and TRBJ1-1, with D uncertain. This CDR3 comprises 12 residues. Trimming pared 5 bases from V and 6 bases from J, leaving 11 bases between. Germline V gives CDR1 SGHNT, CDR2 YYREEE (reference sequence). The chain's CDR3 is CASRGPEAEAFF. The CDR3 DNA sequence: TGTGCCAGCAGAGGGCCCGAGGCTGAAGCTTTCTTT.

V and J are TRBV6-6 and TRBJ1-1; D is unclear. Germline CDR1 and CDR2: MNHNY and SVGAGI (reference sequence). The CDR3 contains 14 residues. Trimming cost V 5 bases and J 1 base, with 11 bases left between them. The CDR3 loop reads CASSPYRKNTEAFF. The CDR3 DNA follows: TGTGCCAGCAGTCCGTACAGAAAGAACACTGAAGCTTTCTTT.